This T cell receptor beta chain came from a study of vaccination and CD4 T cells after COVID-19. Turning to the study itself: Post-COVID samples had a sampling time that fell a median roughly 98 days after diagnosis (range 35 to 161). Overlapping SARS-CoV-2, HCoV-NL63, HCoV-OC43 and HCoV-229E spike peptides stimulated the cells.

Trimming pared 2 bases from V and 5 bases from J, leaving 13 bases between. The CDR3 is made up of 15 amino acids. Germline assignment: CDR1 MDHEN and CDR2 SYDVKM. In the case of this clonotype: Its target is not known.

The Oncomine TCR Beta short-read assay was what sequenced the DNA obtained from cultured CD4+ T cells. TCRdb reprocessed the PCR reads with MiXCR, giving one entry per CDR3 protein. The sample records some 16,000 distinct CDR3 sequences, 51% being singletons. Indicated treatment: approximately 10-day PBMC culture with coronavirus spike peptide pools or control peptides (ViraFEST assay). IL-2 at about 11 IU/ml and peptide pools at about 9.5 ug/ml were added to PBMCs cultured at roughly 2 million per well. The chain employs TRBV28 and TRBJ1-5; tentative D call: TRBD1 (6 bases). Sample: CD4+ T cells from blood, cultured in vitro. This clonotype originated in a human donor who had recovered from COVID-19. This chain's CDR3 is CASSLRGGGHQPQHF. Written as DNA, the CDR3 is TGTGCCAGCAGTTTACGAGGGGGAGGTCATCAGCCCCAGCATTTT.